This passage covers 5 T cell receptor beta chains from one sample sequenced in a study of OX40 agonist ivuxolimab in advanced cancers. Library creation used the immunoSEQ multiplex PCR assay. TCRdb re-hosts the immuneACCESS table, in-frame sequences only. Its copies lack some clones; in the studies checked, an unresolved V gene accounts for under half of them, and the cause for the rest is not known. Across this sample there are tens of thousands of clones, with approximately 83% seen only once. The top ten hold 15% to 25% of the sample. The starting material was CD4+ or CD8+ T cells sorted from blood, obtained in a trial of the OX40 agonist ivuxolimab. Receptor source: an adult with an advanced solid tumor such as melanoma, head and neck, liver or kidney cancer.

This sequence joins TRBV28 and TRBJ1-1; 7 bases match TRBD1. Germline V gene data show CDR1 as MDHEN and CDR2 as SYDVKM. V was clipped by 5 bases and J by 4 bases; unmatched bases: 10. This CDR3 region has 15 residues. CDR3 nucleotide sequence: TGTGCCAGCAGTCTCTCAGGGGGGGCGAGCACTGAAGCTTTCTTT. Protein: CASSLSGGASTEAFF.

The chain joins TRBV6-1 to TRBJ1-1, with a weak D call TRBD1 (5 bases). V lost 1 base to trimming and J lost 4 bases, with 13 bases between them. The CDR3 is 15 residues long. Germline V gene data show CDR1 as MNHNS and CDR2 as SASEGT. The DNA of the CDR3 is TGTGCCAGCAGTGAAGGACCTGGGGCTGGCACTGAAGCTTTCTTT. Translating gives CASSEGPGAGTEAFF.

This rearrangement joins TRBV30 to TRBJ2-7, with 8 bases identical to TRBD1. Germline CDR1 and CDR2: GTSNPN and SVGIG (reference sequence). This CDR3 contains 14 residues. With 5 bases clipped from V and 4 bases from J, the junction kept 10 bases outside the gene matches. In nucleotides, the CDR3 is TGTGCCTGGGGGACAGGCCGCTTTATGTACGAGCAGTACTTC. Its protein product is CAWGTGRFMYEQYF.

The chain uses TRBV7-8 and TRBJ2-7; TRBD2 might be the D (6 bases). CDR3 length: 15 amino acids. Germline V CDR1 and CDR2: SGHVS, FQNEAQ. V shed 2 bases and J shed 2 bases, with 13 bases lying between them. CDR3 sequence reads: CASSLTGLLTYEQYF. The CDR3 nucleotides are TGTGCCAGCAGCTTAACGGGACTCCTTACCTACGAGCAGTACTTC.

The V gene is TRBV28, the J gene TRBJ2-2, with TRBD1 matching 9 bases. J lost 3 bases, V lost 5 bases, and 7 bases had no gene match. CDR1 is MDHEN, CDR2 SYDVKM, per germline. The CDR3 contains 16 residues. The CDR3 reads CASSRTGVTDTGELFF. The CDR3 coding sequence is TGTGCCAGCAGTAGGACAGGGGTAACGGACACCGGGGAGCTGTTTTTT.